One sample yielded the 32 T cell receptor beta chains listed below, sequenced in a study of beta chain features in type 1 diabetes. Since all of the isolated RNA was reverse transcribed, expressed TCRB transcripts were what got sequenced. Clones were read by immunoSEQ multiplex PCR, and TCRdb kept only the in-frame ones, dropping some. The sample consists of under 400,000 clones, 20% of them appearing once. What was sequenced was naive CD4+ T cells from blood. The source of these receptors is a woman in her late teens or twenties in good health.

This clone came up a few times. V usage is TRBV6-5 and J usage is TRBJ2-5; 7 bases map to TRBD2. Trimming removed 5 bases from V and 0 bases from J; junction bases left unmatched: 3. This CDR3 contains 14 residues. Germline assignment: CDR1 MNHEY and CDR2 SVGAGI. The CDR3 DNA is TGTGCCAGCAGTCTAGCGGCGTACCAAGAGACCCAGTACTTC. Protein product: CASSLAAYQETQYF.

CDR3 bases: TGTGCCAGCAGGATGGGGAGCTCCTATAATTCACCCCTCCACTTT. This codes for CASRMGSSYNSPLHF. V gene TRBV2 combines with J gene TRBJ1-6, with D uncertain. CDR3 length: 15 residues. V was pared by 6 bases and J by 0 bases, with 9 bases between. Germline CDR1 and CDR2: SNHLY and FYNNEI.

The chain carries TRBV18 and TRBJ2-5, with 7 bases fitting TRBD2. Germline lookup yields CDR1 KGHSH and CDR2 LQKENI. The CDR3 runs 13 residues. After removal of 4 bases from V and 5 bases from J, the junction contained 4 bases not matched to a gene. As DNA, the CDR3 is TGTGCCAGCTCACTCCGGGGGGTCGAGACCCAGTACTTC. It encodes CASSLRGVETQYF. Drawing the rest from reference TRBV18 and TRBJ2-5, the complete variable domain is NAGVMQNPRHLVRRRGQEARLRCSPMKGHSHVYWYRQLPEEGLKFMVYLQKENIIDESGMPKERFSAEFPKEGPSILRIQQVVRGDSAAYFCASSLRGVETQYFGPGTRLLVL.

This clone was seen a handful of times. The J gene is TRBJ1-5, the V gene TRBV30, with 7 bases aligning to TRBD1. The CDR3 runs to 14 residues. Germline V lookup: CDR1 GTSNPN, CDR2 SVGIG (reference sequence). V lost 2 bases and J lost 4; bases outside the gene matches: 5. In DNA form, the CDR3 reads TGTGCCTGGAGTCTAACGACAGGGAATCAGCCCCAGCATTTT. It translates to CAWSLTTGNQPQHF.

The chain uses TRBV6-5 and TRBJ2-5; 8 positions agree with TRBD1. CDR3 size: 15 residues. V shed 0 bases, J shed 3 bases, and the junction held 3 bases outside the gene matches. Germline lookup yields CDR1 MNHEY and CDR2 SVGAGI. CDR3 region: CASSYSGQGEETQYF. CDR3 nucleotide sequence: TGTGCCAGCAGTTACTCCGGACAGGGAGAAGAGACCCAGTACTTC.

In this sample, this clone turned up a few times. The chain employs TRBV4-2 and TRBJ2-1, with TRBD2 as a possible D gene (6 bases). Trimming left V 0 bases short and J 0 bases short, with 9 bases between. Germline CDR1 LGHNA, CDR2 YNFKEQ. This CDR3 comprises 16 residues. Here the CDR3 reads CASSQDRTNSYNEQFF. Here the CDR3 DNA reads TGTGCCAGCAGCCAAGATAGGACTAACTCCTACAATGAGCAGTTCTTC.

The V call is TRBV7-6, the J call TRBJ1-5, with unresolved D. Trimming shortened V by 1 base and J by 7 bases, and 8 bases separated the two germline ends. CDR1 is SGHVS, CDR2 FNYEAQ, per germline. CDR3 length equals 13 residues. This chain's CDR3 is CASSLDNGQPQHF. DNA of the CDR3: TGTGCCAGCAGCTTAGACAACGGGCAGCCCCAGCATTTT. The variable domain in full, completed from reference TRBV7-6 and TRBJ1-5, reads GAGVSQSPRYKVTKRGQDVALRCDPISGHVSLYWYRQALGQGPEFLTYFNYEAQQDKSGLPNDRFSAERPEGSISTLTIQRTEQRDSAMYRCASSLDNGQPQHFGDGTRLSIL.

The gene calls are TRBV29-1 and TRBJ2-3, with a possible D match to TRBD1 (6 bases). Between the trimmed V and J ends, which lost 6 bases and 5 bases, there was a span of 15 bases. The CDR3 is made up of 13 amino acids. Germline CDR1 reads SQVTM; CDR2 reads ANQGSEA. The CDR3 region has the DNA TGCAGCGTGGGAGATGGGGGCATAGATACGCAGTATTTT. It encodes CSVGDGGIDTQYF.

This clone was found a few times. V usage is TRBV11-2 and J usage is TRBJ1-5, with D possibly matching TRBD1 (6 bases). Per the germline V gene, CDR1 is SGHAT and CDR2 is FQNNGV. Trimming left V 3 bases short and J 4 bases short, with 7 bases between. The length of the CDR3 is 13 residues. CDR3 coding DNA: TGTGCCAGCAGCTTCGACAGGAATCAGCCCCAGCATTTT. This gives the protein CASSFDRNQPQHF.

This clone was observed a few times. V gene TRBV10-3 combines with J gene TRBJ2-7, with 9 bases identical to TRBD2. Germline V gives CDR1 ENHRY, CDR2 SYGVKD. V shed 7 bases, J shed 5 bases, and the junction held 15 bases outside the gene matches. This CDR3 is built from 16 residues. The CDR3 protein is CAITRSSGRPGNEQYF. CDR3 DNA: TGTGCCATCACCCGGTCCAGCGGGAGGCCAGGAAACGAGCAGTACTTC.

This sequence joins TRBV30 and TRBJ2-5, with TRBD2 matching over 8 bases. Germline values: CDR1 GTSNPN, CDR2 SVGIG (reference sequence). There are 13 residues in the CDR3. V lost 3 bases to trimming and J lost 5 bases; unmatched junction nucleotides: 5. The CDR3 loop reads CAWSGTRYETQYF. DNA of the CDR3: TGTGCCTGGAGCGGGACTAGATACGAGACCCAGTACTTC.

In this sample, this clone turned up a few times. V gene TRBV29-1 combines with J gene TRBJ1-2; no firm D call. In germline, CDR1 is SQVTM, CDR2 ANQGSEA. The germline V and J ends were trimmed by 8 bases and 4 bases, with 23 bases remaining between them. The CDR3 has 15 amino acids. The DNA of the CDR3 is TGCAGCCCCCACCGCGAACCCCTACTTTCCTATGGCTACACCTTC. Protein: CSPHREPLLSYGYTF.

This sequence joins TRBV5-1 and TRBJ2-7; no firm D call. Germline CDR1 SGHRS, CDR2 YFSETQ. The CDR3 length is 14 residues. Trimming removed 1 base at V and 0 bases at J, with 8 bases between. CDR3 region: CASSLLAVSYEQYF. CDR3 nucleotide sequence: TGCGCCAGCAGCTTGCTGGCAGTCTCCTACGAGCAGTACTTC. Drawing the rest from reference TRBV5-1 and TRBJ2-7, the complete variable domain is KAGVTQTPRYLIKTRGQQVTLSCSPISGHRSVSWYQQTPGQGLQFLFEYFSETQRNKGNFPGRFSGRQFSNSRSEMNVSTLELGDSALYLCASSLLAVSYEQYFGPGTRLTVT.

This clone was recorded a few times. J is TRBJ2-3 and V is TRBV7-2; 9 nucleotides align to TRBD2. V was pared by 5 bases and J by 6 bases, with 12 bases of the junction left unmatched. The CDR3 spans 16 residues. Germline loops: CDR1 SGHTA, CDR2 FQGNSA. CDR3 nucleotides: TGTGCCAGCAGCCCAGCGGGACTAGCCCTGGGGGATACGCAGTATTTT. Translation gives CASSPAGLALGDTQYF.

This clone has more than one count but fewer than ten. The rearrangement uses TRBV30 and TRBJ2-1; no clear D. The CDR3 spans 15 residues. The V and J ends lost 5 bases and 0 bases respectively, with 14 bases between them. Germline V gene lookup returns CDR1 GTSNPN and CDR2 SVGIG (reference sequence). The DNA for the CDR3 is TGTGCCTGGCGGCCGCCAGGAAGCTCCTACAATGAGCAGTTCTTC. Translating gives CAWRPPGSSYNEQFF.

This clone was seen a few times. The chain links TRBV19 to TRBJ2-1; TRBD2 agrees at 7 bases. This CDR3 is built from 12 residues. Germline-derived CDR1 and CDR2 are LNHDA and SQIVND (reference sequence). The junction had 7 bases not matched to a gene; V was cut back by 8 bases and J by 9 bases. Here the CDR3 reads CASAGVWGEQFF. CDR3 DNA sequence: TGTGCCAGTGCGGGGGTTTGGGGTGAGCAGTTCTTC.

The chain uses TRBV30 and TRBJ1-2; TRBD1 agrees at 8 bases. This CDR3 contains 12 residues. Germline assignment: CDR1 GTSNPN and CDR2 SVGIG (reference sequence). The CDR3 DNA reads as TGTGCGGGTAACCAGGGGGCCCACGGCTACACCTTC. Translated, it gives CAGNQGAHGYTF.

The sample holds a few counts of this clone. This chain joins TRBV30 and TRBJ1-1; weak D call: TRBD1 (6 bases). CDR1 and CDR2 from the germline V gene are GTSNPN and SVGIG (reference sequence). The V gene lost 7 bases and the J gene lost 0 bases, with 9 bases spanning the gap. CDR3 length equals 12 residues. CDR3 residues: CALDSMNTEAFF. CDR3 nucleotides: TGTGCCTTGGACAGCATGAACACTGAAGCTTTCTTT.

The rearrangement uses TRBV19 and TRBJ1-5, with D hard to call. V lost 5 bases to trimming and J lost 1 base, with 9 bases between them. CDR3 size: 14 residues. The germline gives CDR1 LNHDA, CDR2 SQIVND (reference sequence). This chain's CDR3 is CASSVRRSNQPQHF. As DNA, the CDR3 is TGTGCCAGTAGTGTCCGGAGAAGCAATCAGCCCCAGCATTTT.

This clone was seen a few times. CDR3 coding DNA: TGTGCCATCAGTGAAACCAGGGTCAACAATGAGCAGTTCTTC. It is translated as CAISETRVNNEQFF. The genes are TRBV10-3 and TRBJ2-1, with a tentative D call TRBD1 (5 bases). V was trimmed by 3 bases and J by 5 bases, leaving 11 bases between them. Germline CDR1 and CDR2: ENHRY and SYGVKD. CDR3 size: 14 residues.

The chain joins TRBV18 to TRBJ2-1; tentative D call: TRBD2 (5 bases). The germline V gene encodes CDR1 KGHSH and CDR2 LQKENI. The ends were cut back, 5 bases at V and 6 bases at J, with 17 bases in the middle. CDR3 length: 15 amino acids. The CDR3 nucleotides read TGTGCCAGCTCAATTCCTAGCAATCCCGGCAATGAGCAGTTCTTC. Its translation is CASSIPSNPGNEQFF.

The chain has TRBV4-3 and TRBJ2-3; tentative D call: TRBD1 (5 bases). The CDR3 has 17 amino acids. From germline, CDR1 is LGHNA and CDR2 YSLEER. The V gene lost 3 bases and the J gene lost 4 bases, with 20 bases spanning the gap. DNA for the CDR3: TGCGCCAGCAGCCATCCCTCCGGACACCTGGGCGCAGATACGCAGTATTTT. Its protein is CASSHPSGHLGADTQYF.

This chain links TRBV11-3 with TRBJ2-1, with TRBD2 matching over 13 bases. CDR1 and CDR2 from the germline V gene are SGHNT and YENEEA. Trimming cost V 6 bases and J 8 bases; bases outside gene matches: 10. The CDR3 sequence is 16 residues long. DNA of the CDR3: TGTGCCAGCAGGCGAAAGGGACTAGCGGGAATCCATGAGCAGTTCTTC. It codes for CASRRKGLAGIHEQFF.

The chain uses TRBV5-1 and TRBJ2-1; possible D gene TRBD1, 5 bases. V lost 0 bases, J lost 9 bases, and 10 bases lay in between. CDR1 and CDR2 (germline): SGHRS, YFSETQ. This CDR3 comprises 13 residues. CDR3 in DNA: TGCGCCAGCAGCTTGGGGGCAGGGTTTGAGCAGTTCTTC. Translation: CASSLGAGFEQFF.

V is TRBV2 and J is TRBJ1-2, with 7 bases lining up with TRBD1. This CDR3 comprises 12 residues. With 6 bases clipped from V and 11 bases from J, the junction kept 9 bases outside the gene matches. Per the germline V gene, CDR1 is SNHLY and CDR2 is FYNNEI. The CDR3 DNA follows: TGTGCCAGCAGAGCACAACAGGGGCGTTACACCTTC. Protein sequence: CASRAQQGRYTF.

The table lists this clone with a few counts. V gene TRBV4-3 combines with J gene TRBJ2-7, with a possible D match to TRBD2 (5 bases). V was clipped by 0 bases and J by 6 bases, with 9 bases between them. Germline V lookup: CDR1 LGHNA, CDR2 YSLEER. The CDR3 sequence is 13 residues long. In DNA, the CDR3 is TGCGCCAGCAGCCAAGATCGGGGATCCGAGCAGTACTTC. Translation gives CASSQDRGSEQYF.

The chain uses TRBV27 and TRBJ2-7, with D unresolved. Per the germline V gene, CDR1 is MNHEY and CDR2 is SMNVEV (reference sequence). Trimming pared 6 bases from V and 0 bases from J, leaving 15 bases between. The CDR3 totals 15 residues. The CDR3 region has the DNA TGTGCCAGCAGGGTAAACAGCTTAAACTCCTACGAGCAGTACTTC. It codes for CASRVNSLNSYEQYF.

This sequence joins TRBV30 and TRBJ2-5, with 8 bases lining up with TRBD1. V lost 5 bases to trimming and J lost 5 bases; unmatched junction nucleotides: 4. This CDR3 spans 12 amino acids. Germline CDR1 and CDR2: GTSNPN and SVGIG (reference sequence). The CDR3 loop is CAWGQGSETQYF. The CDR3 nucleotides read TGTGCCTGGGGACAGGGTTCGGAGACCCAGTACTTC.

The chain joins TRBV30 to TRBJ2-5, with 7 nucleotides matching TRBD1. CDR3 length: 14 residues. Trimming removed 0 bases from V and 3 bases from J; junction bases left unmatched: 4. CDR1 is GTSNPN, CDR2 SVGIG, per germline (reference sequence). The CDR3 nucleotides read TGTGCCTGGAGTGTATGGGACAGAAAAGAGACCCAGTACTTC. Its protein product is CAWSVWDRKETQYF.

The sample holds a few counts of this clone. In nucleotides, the CDR3 is TGTGCCAGCAGTGGAACAGGCTACGAGCAGTACTTC. As protein: CASSGTGYEQYF. V gene TRBV6-1 combines with J gene TRBJ2-7; D perhaps matches TRBD1 (5 bases). Per germline, CDR1 MNHNS and CDR2 SASEGT. This CDR3 spans 12 amino acids. Between the trimmed V and J ends, which lost 4 bases and 3 bases, there was a span of 7 bases.

The J gene is TRBJ1-4, the V gene TRBV18, with 7 bases matching TRBD1. This CDR3 has 13 residues. V was clipped by 2 bases and J by 7 bases; unmatched bases: 1. CDR1 KGHSH and CDR2 LQKENI come from the germline V gene. The CDR3 sequence: CASSPRQGEKLFF. Here the CDR3 DNA reads TGTGCCAGCTCACCAAGACAGGGTGAAAAACTGTTTTTT.

The genes are TRBV5-4 and TRBJ2-3; D might be TRBD1 (5 bases). CDR1 is SGHNT, CDR2 YYREEE, per germline (reference sequence). Trimming took off 4 bases at V and 2 bases at J, with 8 bases between the two ends. The CDR3 length is 13 residues. This chain's CDR3 is CASSSRDTDTQYF. CDR3 in DNA: TGTGCCAGCAGCAGCAGGGACACAGATACGCAGTATTTT. Variable domain in full (rest from reference TRBV5-4 and TRBJ2-3): ETGVTQSPTHLIKTRGQQVTLRCSSQSGHNTVSWYQQALGQGPQFIFQYYREEENGRGNFPPRFSGLQFPNYSSELNVNALELDDSALYLCASSSRDTDTQYFGPGTRLTVL.